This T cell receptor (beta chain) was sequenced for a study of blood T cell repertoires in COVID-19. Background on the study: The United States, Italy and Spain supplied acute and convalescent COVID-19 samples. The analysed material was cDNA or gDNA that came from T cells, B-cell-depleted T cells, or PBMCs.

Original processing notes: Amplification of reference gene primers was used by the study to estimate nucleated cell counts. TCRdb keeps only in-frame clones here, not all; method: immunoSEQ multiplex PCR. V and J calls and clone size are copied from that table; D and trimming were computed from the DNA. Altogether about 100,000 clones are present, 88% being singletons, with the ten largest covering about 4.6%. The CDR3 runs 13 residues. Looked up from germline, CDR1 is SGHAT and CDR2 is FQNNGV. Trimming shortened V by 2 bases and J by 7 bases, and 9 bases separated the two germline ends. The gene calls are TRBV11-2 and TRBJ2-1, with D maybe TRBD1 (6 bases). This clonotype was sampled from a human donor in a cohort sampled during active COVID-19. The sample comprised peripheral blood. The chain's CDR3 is CASSLPTGNEQFF. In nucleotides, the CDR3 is TGTGCCAGCAGCTTACCCACAGGGAATGAGCAGTTCTTC. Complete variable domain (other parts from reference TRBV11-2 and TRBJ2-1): EAGVAQSPRYKIIEKRQSVAFWCNPISGHATLYWYQQILGQGPKLLIQFQNNGVVDDSQLPKDRFSAERLKGVDSTLKIQPAKLEDSAVYLCASSLPTGNEQFFGPGTRLTVL.